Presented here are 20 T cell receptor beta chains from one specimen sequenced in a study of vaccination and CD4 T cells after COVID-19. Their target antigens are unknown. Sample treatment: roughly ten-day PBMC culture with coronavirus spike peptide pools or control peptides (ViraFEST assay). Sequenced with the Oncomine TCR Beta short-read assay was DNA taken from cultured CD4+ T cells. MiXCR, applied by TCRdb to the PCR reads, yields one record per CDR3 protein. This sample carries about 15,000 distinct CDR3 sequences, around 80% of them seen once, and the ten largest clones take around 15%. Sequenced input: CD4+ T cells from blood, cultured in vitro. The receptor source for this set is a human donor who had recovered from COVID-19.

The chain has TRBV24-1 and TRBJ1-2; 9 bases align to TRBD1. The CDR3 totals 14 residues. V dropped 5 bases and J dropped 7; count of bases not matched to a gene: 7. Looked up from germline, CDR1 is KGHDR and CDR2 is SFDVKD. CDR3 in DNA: TGTGCCACCAGTGCTGGACGGGACAGGGCTGGCTACACCTTC. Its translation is CATSAGRDRAGYTF.

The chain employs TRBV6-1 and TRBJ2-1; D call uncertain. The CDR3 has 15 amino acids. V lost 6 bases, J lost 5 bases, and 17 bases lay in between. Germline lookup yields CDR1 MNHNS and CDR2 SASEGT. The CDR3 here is CASSLLVTVNNEQFF. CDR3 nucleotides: TGTGCCAGCAGCCTACTTGTTACAGTCAACAATGAGCAGTTCTTC.

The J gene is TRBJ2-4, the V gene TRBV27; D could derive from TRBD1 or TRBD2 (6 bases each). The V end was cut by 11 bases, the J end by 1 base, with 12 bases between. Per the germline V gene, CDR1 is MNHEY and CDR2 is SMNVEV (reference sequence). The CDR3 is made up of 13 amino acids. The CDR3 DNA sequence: TGTGCCGGAGGGGGGAAGGCCAAAAACATTCAGTACTTC. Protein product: CAGGGKAKNIQYF.

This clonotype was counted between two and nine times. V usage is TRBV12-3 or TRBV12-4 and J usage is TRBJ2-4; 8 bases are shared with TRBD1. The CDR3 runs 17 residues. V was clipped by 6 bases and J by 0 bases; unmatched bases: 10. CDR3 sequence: CASSWTGMGLAKNIQYF. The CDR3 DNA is TGTGCCAGCAGCTGGACAGGGATGGGACTAGCCAAAAACATTCAGTACTTC.

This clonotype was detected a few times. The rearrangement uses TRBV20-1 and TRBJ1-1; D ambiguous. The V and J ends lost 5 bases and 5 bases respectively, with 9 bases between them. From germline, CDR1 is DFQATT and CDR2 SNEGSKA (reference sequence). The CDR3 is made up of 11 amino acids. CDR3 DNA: TGCAGTGCTCCTCTGGGGACTGAAGCTTTCTTT. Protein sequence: CSAPLGTEAFF.

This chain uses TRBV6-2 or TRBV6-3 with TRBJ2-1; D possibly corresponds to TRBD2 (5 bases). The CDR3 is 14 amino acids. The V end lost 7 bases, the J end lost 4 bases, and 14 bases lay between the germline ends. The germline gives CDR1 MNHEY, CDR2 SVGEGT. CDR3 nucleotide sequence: TGTGCCAGCACCTCTTCACGGACTTACAATGAGCAGTTCTTC. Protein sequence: CASTSSRTYNEQFF.

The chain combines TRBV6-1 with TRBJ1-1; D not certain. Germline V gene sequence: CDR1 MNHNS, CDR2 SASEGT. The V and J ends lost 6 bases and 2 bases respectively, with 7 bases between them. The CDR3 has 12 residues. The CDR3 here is CASRTGNTEAFF. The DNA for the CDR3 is TGTGCCAGCAGGACGGGTAACACTGAAGCTTTCTTT.

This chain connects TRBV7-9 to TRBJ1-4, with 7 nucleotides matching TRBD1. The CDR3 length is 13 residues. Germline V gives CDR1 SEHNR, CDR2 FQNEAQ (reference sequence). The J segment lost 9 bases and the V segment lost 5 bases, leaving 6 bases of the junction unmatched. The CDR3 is CASSLQGRQKLFF. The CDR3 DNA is TGTGCCAGCAGCCTACAGGGGCGGCAAAAACTGTTTTTT.

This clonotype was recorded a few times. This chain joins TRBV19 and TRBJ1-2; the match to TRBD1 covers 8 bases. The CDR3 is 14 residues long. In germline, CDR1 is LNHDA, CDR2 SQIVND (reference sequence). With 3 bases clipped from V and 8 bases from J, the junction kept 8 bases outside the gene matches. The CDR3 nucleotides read TGTGCCAGTAGTATCGGGACACAGGGGGTCGGCTACACCTTC. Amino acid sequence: CASSIGTQGVGYTF.

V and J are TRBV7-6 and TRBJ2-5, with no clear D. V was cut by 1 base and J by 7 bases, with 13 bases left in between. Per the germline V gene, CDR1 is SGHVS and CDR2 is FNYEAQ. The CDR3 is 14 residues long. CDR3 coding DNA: TGTGCCAGCAGCTTAGAGGGTCGGTTCGTGACCCAGTACTTC. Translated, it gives CASSLEGRFVTQYF.

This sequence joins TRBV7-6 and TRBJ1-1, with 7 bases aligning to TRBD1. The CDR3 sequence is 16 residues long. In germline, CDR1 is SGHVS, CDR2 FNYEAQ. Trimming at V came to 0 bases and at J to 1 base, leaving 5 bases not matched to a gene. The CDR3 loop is CASSLAWTGRNTEAFF. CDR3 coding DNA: TGTGCCAGCAGCTTAGCGTGGACAGGACGGAACACTGAAGCTTTCTTT. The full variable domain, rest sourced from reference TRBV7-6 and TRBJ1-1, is GAGVSQSPRYKVTKRGQDVALRCDPISGHVSLYWYRQALGQGPEFLTYFNYEAQQDKSGLPNDRFSAERPEGSISTLTIQRTEQRDSAMYRCASSLAWTGRNTEAFFGQGTRLTVV.

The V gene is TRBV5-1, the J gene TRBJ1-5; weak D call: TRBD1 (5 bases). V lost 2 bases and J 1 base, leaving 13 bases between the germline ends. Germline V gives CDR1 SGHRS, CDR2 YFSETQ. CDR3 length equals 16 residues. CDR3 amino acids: CASSFRGAESNQPQHF. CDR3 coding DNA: TGCGCCAGCAGCTTTCGAGGGGCCGAGAGCAATCAGCCCCAGCATTTT.

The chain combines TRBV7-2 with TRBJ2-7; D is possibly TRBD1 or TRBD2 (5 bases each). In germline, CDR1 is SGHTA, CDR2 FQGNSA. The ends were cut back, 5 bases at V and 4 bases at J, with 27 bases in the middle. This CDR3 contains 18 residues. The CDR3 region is CASSGRGQSLPQNYEQYF. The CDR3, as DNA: TGTGCCAGCAGCGGTCGGGGCCAGAGCCTCCCCCAAAATTACGAGCAGTACTTC.

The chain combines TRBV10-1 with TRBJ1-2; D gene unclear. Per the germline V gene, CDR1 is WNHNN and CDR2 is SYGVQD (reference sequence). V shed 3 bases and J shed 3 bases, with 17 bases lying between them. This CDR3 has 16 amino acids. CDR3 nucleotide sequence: TGCGCCAGCAGTGATCAAGGCCAGCGCCTTTACTATGGCTACACCTTC. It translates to CASSDQGQRLYYGYTF.

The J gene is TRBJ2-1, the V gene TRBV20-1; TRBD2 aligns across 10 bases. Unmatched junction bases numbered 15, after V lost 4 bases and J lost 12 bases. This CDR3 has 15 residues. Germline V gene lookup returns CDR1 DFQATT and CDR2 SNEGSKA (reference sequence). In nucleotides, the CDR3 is TGCAGTGCTATACCGGGGACTAGCGTGAAACGGCCGCAGTTCTTC. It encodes CSAIPGTSVKRPQFF.

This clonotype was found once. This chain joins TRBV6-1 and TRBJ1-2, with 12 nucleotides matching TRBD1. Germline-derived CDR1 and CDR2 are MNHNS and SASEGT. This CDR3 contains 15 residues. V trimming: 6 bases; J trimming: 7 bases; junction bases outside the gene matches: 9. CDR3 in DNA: TGTGCCAGCAGCCACCGGGACAGGGGGCATCTTGGCTACACCTTC. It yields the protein CASSHRDRGHLGYTF.

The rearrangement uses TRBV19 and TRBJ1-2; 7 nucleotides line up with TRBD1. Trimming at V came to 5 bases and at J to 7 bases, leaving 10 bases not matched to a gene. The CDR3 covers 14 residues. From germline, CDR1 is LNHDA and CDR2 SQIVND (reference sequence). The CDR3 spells CASSPRDSRSGYTF. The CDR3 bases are TGTGCCAGTAGTCCCCGGGACAGCCGAAGTGGCTACACCTTC. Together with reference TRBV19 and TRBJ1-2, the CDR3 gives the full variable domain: DGGITQSPKYLFRKEGQNVTLSCEQNLNHDAMYWYRQDPGQGLRLIYYSQIVNDFQKGDIAEGYSVSREKKESFPLTVTSAQKNPTAFYLCASSPRDSRSGYTFGSGTRLTVV.

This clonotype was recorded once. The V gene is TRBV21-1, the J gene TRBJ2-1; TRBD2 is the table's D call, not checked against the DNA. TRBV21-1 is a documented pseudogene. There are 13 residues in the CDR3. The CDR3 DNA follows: TGTGCCAGCAGCAAGAGGGGCCTCAATGAGCAGTTCTTC. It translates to CASSKRGLNEQFF.

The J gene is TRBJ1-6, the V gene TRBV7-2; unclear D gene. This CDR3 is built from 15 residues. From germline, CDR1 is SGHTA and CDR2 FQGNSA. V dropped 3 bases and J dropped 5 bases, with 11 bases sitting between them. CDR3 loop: CASSLRAWDNSPLHF. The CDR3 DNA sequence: TGTGCCAGCAGCTTGAGGGCTTGGGATAATTCACCCCTCCACTTT.

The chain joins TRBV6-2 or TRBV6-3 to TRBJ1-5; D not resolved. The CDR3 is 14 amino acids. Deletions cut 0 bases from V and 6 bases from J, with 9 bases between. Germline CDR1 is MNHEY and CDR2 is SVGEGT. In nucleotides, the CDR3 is TGTGCCAGCAGTTACTCGTCCTGGACTCAGCCCCAGCATTTT. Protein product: CASSYSSWTQPQHF.